This T cell receptor beta chain is drawn from a study of vaccination and CD4 T cells after COVID-19. This clonotype has more than one count but fewer than ten. The antigen is undetermined. Sequencing of cultured CD4+ T cell DNA used the Oncomine TCR Beta short-read assay. Each CDR3 protein gets one entry after TCRdb re-called the PCR reads with MiXCR. The data show around 17,000 distinct CDR3 sequences, around 45% seen once. Treatment: roughly nine-day PBMC culture with coronavirus spike peptide pools or control peptides (ViraFEST assay). Peptide pool stimulation in ViraFEST expanded antigen-specific T cells, whose TCRs were then sequenced. This CDR3 comprises 16 residues. Trimming took 2 bases from V and 1 from J, leaving 14 bases between them. Per germline, CDR1 SGHTA and CDR2 FQGNSA.

This chain links TRBV7-2 with TRBJ2-5, with D perhaps TRBD2 (5 bases). Sequencing was performed on CD4+ T cells from blood, cultured in vitro, taken before SARS-CoV-2 vaccination. This sequence was found in a human donor who had recovered from COVID-19. The CDR3 nucleotides are TGTGCCAGCAGCTTATTCCCACGGCTAGCCCAAGAGACCCAGTACTTC. It yields the protein CASSLFPRLAQETQYF.